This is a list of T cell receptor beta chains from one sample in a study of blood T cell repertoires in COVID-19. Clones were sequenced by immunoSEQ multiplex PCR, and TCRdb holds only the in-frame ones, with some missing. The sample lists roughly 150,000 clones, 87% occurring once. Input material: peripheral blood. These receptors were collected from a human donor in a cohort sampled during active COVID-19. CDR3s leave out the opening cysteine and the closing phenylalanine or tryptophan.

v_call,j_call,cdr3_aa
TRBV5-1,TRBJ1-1,ASSSLTAMNTEAF
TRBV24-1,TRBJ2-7,ATSASSGDPYEQY
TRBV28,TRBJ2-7,ASSLQGAGEQY
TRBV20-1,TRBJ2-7,SASATYEQY
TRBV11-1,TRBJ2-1,ASSKDRYNEQF
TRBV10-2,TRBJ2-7,ASSQGHEQY
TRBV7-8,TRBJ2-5,ASSFRDRQETQY
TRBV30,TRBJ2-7,AWSRAGTSRYEQY
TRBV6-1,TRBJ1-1,ASSEREGRPSTEAF
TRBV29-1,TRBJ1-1,SVDTGGNTEAF
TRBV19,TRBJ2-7,ASIVVTDQTYEQY
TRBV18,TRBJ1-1,ASSRQGADRDTEAF
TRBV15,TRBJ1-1,ATSKGQETEAF
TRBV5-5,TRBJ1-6,ASTPLPTELTYNSPLH
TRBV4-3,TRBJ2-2,ASSQDLGGNTGELF
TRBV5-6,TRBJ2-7,ASTPLQDSYEQY
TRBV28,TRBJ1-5,ASSWTLLGLNQPQH
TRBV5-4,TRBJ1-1,ASSLFRALNTEAF
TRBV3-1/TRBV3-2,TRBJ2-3,ASSRETSGFPDTQY
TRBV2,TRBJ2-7,ASSPRSGGDSYEQY
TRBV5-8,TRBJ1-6,ASSLTAYNSPLH
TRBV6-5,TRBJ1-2,ASSKPGTLYGYT
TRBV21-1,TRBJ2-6,ASISTEVQASGANVLT
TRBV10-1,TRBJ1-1,ASSSDRSLTEAF
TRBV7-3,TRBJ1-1,ASRRPGQANTEAF
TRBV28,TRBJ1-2,ASSSSFSGYGYT
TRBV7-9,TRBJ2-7,ASLRPGRNEQY
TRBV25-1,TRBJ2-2,ASSATGANTGELF
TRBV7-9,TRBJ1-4,ASSLVPGTVYEKLF
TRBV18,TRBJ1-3,ASSLGQGAGNTIY
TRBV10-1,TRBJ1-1,ASSGSGTGITEAF
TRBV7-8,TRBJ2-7,ASSLGGVGNEQY
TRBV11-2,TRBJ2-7,ASSLNRDPYEQY
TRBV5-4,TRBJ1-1,ASSFGGLNTEAF
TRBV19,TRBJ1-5,ASSAQGSGQPQH
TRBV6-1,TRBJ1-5,ASSEGPGNQPQH
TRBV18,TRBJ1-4,ASSPGTGDEKLF
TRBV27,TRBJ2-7,ASRIAGGAGYEQY
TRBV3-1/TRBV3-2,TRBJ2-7,ASSQQGYEQY
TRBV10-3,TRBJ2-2,AISETGGGRLNTGELF
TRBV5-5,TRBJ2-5,ASSLDSGGPWETQY
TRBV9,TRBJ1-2,ASSVGPGGVYGYT
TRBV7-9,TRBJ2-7,ASSLSRGAGELRYEQY